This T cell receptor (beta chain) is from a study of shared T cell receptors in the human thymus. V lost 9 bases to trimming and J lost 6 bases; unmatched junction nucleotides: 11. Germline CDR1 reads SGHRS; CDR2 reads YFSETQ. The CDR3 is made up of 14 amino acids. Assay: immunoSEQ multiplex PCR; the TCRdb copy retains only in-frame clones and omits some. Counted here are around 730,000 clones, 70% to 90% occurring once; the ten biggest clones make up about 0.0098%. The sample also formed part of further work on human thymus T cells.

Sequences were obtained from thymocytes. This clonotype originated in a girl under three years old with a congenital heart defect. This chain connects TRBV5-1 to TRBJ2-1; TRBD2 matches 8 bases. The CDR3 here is CATGLGLAANEQFF. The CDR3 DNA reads TGCGCCACAGGGCTCGGACTAGCTGCCAATGAGCAGTTCTTC.